This TCR beta chain is from a study of beta chain features in type 1 diabetes. The study, taken as a whole, reports: A closer apparent resemblance between naive, central memory and Treg TCRB repertoires was seen in patients than in healthy donors.

About this clone: Its antigen remains unidentified.

CD45RO/CCR7/CD25/CD127/CD95/CD27 staining was used to isolate CD4+ naive, central memory, regulatory and stem cell-like memory cells by sorting. Each sorted population was over 98% pure. The investigators reverse transcribed all of the isolated RNA, so they sequenced expressed TCRB transcripts. Profiling relied on immunoSEQ multiplex PCR, and the TCRdb table lists in-frame clones only, not all of them. The repertoire has 300,000 to 450,000 clones, 10% to 15% of them found once; the top ten carry roughly 0.017%. J was trimmed by 6 bases and V by 3 bases; bases with no gene match: 6. The germline V gene has CDR1 SGHRS and CDR2 YFSETQ. CDR3 length equals 15 residues.

The TCR was taken from a man younger than 35 in good health. The chain links TRBV5-1 to TRBJ2-2; 9 nucleotides line up with TRBD1. Specimen: naive CD4+ T cells from blood. For the CDR3, the DNA is TGCGCCAGCAGCTGGGGGACAGGGTCCCCCGGGGAGCTGTTTTTT. Translating it yields CASSWGTGSPGELFF.